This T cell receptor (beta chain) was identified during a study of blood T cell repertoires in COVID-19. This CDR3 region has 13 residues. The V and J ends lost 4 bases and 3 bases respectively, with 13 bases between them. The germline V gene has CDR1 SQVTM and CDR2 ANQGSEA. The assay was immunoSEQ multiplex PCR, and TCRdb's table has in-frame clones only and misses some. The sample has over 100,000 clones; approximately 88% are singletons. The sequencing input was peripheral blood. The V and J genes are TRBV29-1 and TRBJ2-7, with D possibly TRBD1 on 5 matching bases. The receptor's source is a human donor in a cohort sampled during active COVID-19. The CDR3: CSVGRQQFYEQYF. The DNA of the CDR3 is TGCAGCGTTGGGAGACAGCAATTCTACGAGCAGTACTTC.